This TCR beta chain was identified in a study of T cell responses to AZD1222 COVID-19 vaccine. Profiled with immunoSEQ multiplex PCR; TCRdb holds only in-frame clones, not every one. Of 180,000 or so clones listed, roughly 94% are singletons. The sequencing here drew on peripheral blood, taken 28 days after the second AZD1222 dose. This receptor was identified in an adult who received the AZD1222 COVID-19 vaccine.

CDR3 amino acids: CASSFWGNTGELFF. The CDR3 nucleotides read TGTGCCAGCAGTTTTTGGGGAAACACCGGGGAGCTGTTTTTT. This chain uses TRBV27 with TRBJ2-2; no firm D call. Germline V CDR1 and CDR2: MNHEY, SMNVEV (reference sequence). V dropped 3 bases and J dropped 2 bases, with 7 bases sitting between them. CDR3 length: 14 amino acids.